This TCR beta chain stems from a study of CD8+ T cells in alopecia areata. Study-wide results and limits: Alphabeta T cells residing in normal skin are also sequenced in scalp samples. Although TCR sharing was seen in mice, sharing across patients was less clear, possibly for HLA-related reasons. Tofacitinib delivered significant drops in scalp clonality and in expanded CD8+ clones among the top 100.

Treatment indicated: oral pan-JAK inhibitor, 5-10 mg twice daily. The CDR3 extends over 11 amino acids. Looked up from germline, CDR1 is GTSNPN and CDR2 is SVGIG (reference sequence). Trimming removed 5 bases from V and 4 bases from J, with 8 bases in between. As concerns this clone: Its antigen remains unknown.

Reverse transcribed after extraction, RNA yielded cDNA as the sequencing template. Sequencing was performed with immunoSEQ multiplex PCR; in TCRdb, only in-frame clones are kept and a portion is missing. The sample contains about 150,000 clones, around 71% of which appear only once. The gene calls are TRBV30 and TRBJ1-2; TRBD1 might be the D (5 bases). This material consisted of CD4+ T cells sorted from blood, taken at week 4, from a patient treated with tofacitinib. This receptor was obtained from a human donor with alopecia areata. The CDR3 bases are TGTGCCTGGGAACAGGTCTATGGCTACACCTTC. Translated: CAWEQVYGYTF.